These T cell receptor beta chains were read from a single sample in a study of T cells in Graves' hyperthyroidism and ophthalmopathy. In TCRdb, the multiplex PCR reads were re-called with MiXCR into one record per CDR3 protein. The sample consists of about 200,000 distinct CDR3 sequences, about a sixth of them appearing once. Specimen: blood. The receptors come from a woman aged 45 to 65 with Graves' hyperthyroidism. Both conserved end residues are part of each CDR3. A row's size may be missing; if present it is once, few, many or a size class.

V	size	J	CDR3
TRBV9	many	TRBJ2-7	CASSVSPQGEQYF
TRBV9	-	TRBJ1-2	CASSVFRDYGYTF
TRBV5-1	few	TRBJ2-3	CASSLRLSDAQYF
TRBV6-1	few	TRBJ1-1	CASSGPGTGGNEAFF
TRBV12-3/TRBV12-4	-	TRBJ2-3	CASSFGTSGNTDTQYF
TRBV2	many	TRBJ2-7	CASRVAAYEQYF
TRBV20-1	many	TRBJ2-1	CSARFSGTSGRGNEQFF
TRBV27	few	TRBJ2-7	CASSSQRWTSGSEQYF
TRBV6-9	-	TRBJ2-5	CASSYRETQYF
TRBV2	-	TRBJ2-7	CASSEASGSSYEQYF
TRBV7-6	-	TRBJ2-2	CATRTPGGGELFF
TRBV6-1	-	TRBJ1-5	CASSAYRVINQPQHF
TRBV6-6	-	TRBJ2-6	CASSYSSSGAGSGANVLTF
TRBV2	few	TRBJ1-6	CASSFQEELGSPLHF
TRBV7-7	many	TRBJ2-1	CASSLTGSSSYNEQFF
TRBV10-2	many	TRBJ1-2	CASSPSGTGDYGYTF
TRBV4-1	-	TRBJ1-1	CASSQLGDTEAFF
TRBV6-1	-	TRBJ1-1	CASRRSGTNTEAFF
TRBV19	-	TRBJ1-5	CASSAGAQHF
TRBV29-1	many	TRBJ2-1	CSVERRPGEQFF
TRBV30	many	TRBJ2-1	CASRGAIEQFF
TRBV27	-	TRBJ2-1	CASSSAGDQFF
TRBV12-3/TRBV12-4	-	TRBJ2-7	CASSQSGQGLGEQYF
TRBV10-3	many	TRBJ2-1	CAISGGASGVNNEQFF
TRBV11-2	many	TRBJ2-2	CASSLVGRGTGELFF
TRBV5-1	many	TRBJ2-2	CASSIARGSDTGELFF
TRBV6-1	many	TRBJ2-7	CASSAVKTGEQYF
TRBV5-1	many	TRBJ2-3	CASSLGGLRTDTQYF